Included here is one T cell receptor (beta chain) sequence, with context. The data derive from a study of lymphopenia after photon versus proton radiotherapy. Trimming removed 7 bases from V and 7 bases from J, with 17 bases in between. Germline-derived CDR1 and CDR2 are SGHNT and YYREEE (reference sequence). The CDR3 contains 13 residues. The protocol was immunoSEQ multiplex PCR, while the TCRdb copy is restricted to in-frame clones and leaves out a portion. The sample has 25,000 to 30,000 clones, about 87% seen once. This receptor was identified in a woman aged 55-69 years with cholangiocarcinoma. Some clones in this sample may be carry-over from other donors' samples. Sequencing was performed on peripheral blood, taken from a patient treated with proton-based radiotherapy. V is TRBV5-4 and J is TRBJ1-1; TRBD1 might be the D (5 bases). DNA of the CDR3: TGTGCCAGCGCGGGCAGGGCTGACGGTGAAGCTTTCTTT. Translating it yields CASAGRADGEAFF.